The entry below describes one T cell receptor beta chain. Its antigen is currently not known. The sample holds no much larger clone one base away, and base qualities are not on file. Library preparation was by the immunoSEQ multiplex PCR assay. The multiplex PCR relied on a mix of 60 forward primers for TCR Vbeta segments and 13 reverse primers for TCR Jbeta segments. The CDR3 region of rearranged TCR beta genes was amplified from genomic DNA by a multiplex PCR assay. Amplified TCR beta libraries were sequenced as 87-base-pair reads on the Illumina HiSeq System. For the original study's pipeline: A later analysis counted tens of millions of unique TCR beta chains across the roughly 700 repertoires, and roughly 11 million of these chains were shared by at least two donors. Raw reads were error-corrected and collapsed into unique sequences by a nearest-neighbor algorithm in which closely related sequences were merged to remove PCR and sequencing errors. CDR3 sequences were aligned to IMGT reference sequences to assign V, D and J gene segments. Each retained sequence needed at least a six-nucleotide match to both a V gene segment and a J gene segment. A rearrangement counted as productive if the CDR3 had no stop codons and remained in frame with V and J, and every other rearrangement counted as non-productive. CDR3 was defined according to IMGT convention as the region running from the second conserved V-encoded cysteine to the conserved J-encoded phenylalanine. In an earlier analysis of around 570 of the donors, sequences lacking an unambiguous match to a single V gene segment were excluded. An earlier analysis of 550 to 650 of the donors classified V segments as functional when productive rearrangements were above 56.7% and as segregating when the standard deviation between donors was above 5%. A statistical classification framework was built to diagnose cytomegalovirus status from the catalog of TCR beta chain sequences. In a later analysis, TCR nucleotide sequences were compared against IMGT/GENE-DB human TR gene sequences so that V and J genes could be assigned. In a later analysis, CDR3 sequences and most-parsimonious VDJ recombination scenarios were assigned using the TCRdist pipeline. In a later analysis, each TCR beta chain was defined by its CDR3 amino acid sequence together with its V-gene family, and reads lacking a unique V-gene family were excluded. As a way to deal with suspected cross-contamination and a sequencing artifact, a later analysis dropped approximately 570 nucleotide sequences that were highly shared and had low generation probability. A later analysis calculated a clonal expansion index for each public chain from normalized within-repertoire ranks of inferred template counts. Generation probabilities in a later analysis came from a VDJ recombination model fitted to out-of-frame rearrangements, and those results were checked against IGoR. In a later analysis, TCR-TCR, TCR-HLA and TCR-CMV co-occurrence was scored with hypergeometric tests, and a repertoire-size bias correction was applied to TCR pairs. To estimate false discovery rates, a later analysis permuted the HLA or CMV assignments 20 times. In a later analysis, co-occurring TCRs were grouped using DBSCAN, and TCRdist sequence similarity was added for clustering within HLA-allele-positive subsets. Repertoires with fewer than 30,000 or more than 120,000 public chains, plus five repertoires with anomalous nucleotide sharing, were excluded from co-occurrence clustering. Here the immuneACCESS table is served through TCRdb, limited to in-frame sequences with V and J called. Missing clones are a known gap in these copies; in checked studies unresolved V genes cover under half, and the rest lacks a known reason. The V and J calls and clone size are taken from that table; D and trimming were inferred from the DNA. A total of some 77,000 clones appear in this sample, roughly 80% of them only once. The leading ten clones occupy about 20% of the sample.

The data were obtained in a study of cytomegalovirus exposure and HLA in healthy donors (dated by TCRdb to the late 2010s). The study in broad terms: An earlier analysis of some 600 of the donors reported approximately 260 Gb of sequence data and around 120 million unique TCR beta sequences obtained from about 180 million T cells. A later analysis re-analyzed previously published TCR beta repertoires from roughly 690 donors and added high-resolution HLA genotyping to study TCR occurrence patterns. Every discovery cohort repertoire had been produced on one sequencing platform. The later analysis used no new phenotypic data to find candidate immune exposures, relying instead on TCR beta sequences and their occurrence across donors. The number of typed donors differed by locus: about 620-640 for A, B, C, DRB1 and DQB1; some 500 for DQA1; approximately 600 for DPA1; and around 470 for DPB1. Among several hundred genotyped donors of the cohort, an average of approximately 200,000 unique TCR beta nucleotide sequences was sequenced per donor, of which about 19% were non-productive. The study aimed to test whether cataloging public T cell receptors could reveal signatures of past pathogen exposure. Four or five DR-DQ haplotypes were handled as single units for association and clustering, since linkage in the cohort was strong. The study profiled the T cell repertoires of fewer than 850 subjects by immunosequencing and related them to cytomegalovirus serostatus. Of the roughly 410 genotyped donors, 75% to 85% were placed in the genetic ancestry cluster associated with self-reported Caucasian donors. Donor age, sex, ethnicity and CMV serostatus were compiled together with the repertoire data. A separate validation cohort of 100 to 150 different subjects was used in addition to the approximately 640-subject first cohort. High-throughput TCR immunosequencing, statistical association of individual TCRs with disease status, and machine learning were combined to predict cytomegalovirus infection status. In an earlier analysis of 587 of the donors, high-throughput TCR beta sequencing was used to judge whether each TCR beta V gene segment behaved as functional or pseudogenic. An early release that covered around 590 HLA-typed donors contained approximately 300 gigabases of sequencing data and approximately 85 million unique TCR sequences. Class I and class II HLA loci were covered by the typing at four-digit resolution. In a later genetic analysis, genome-wide SNP genotypes for 398 of the 666 donors were used, and that subset was treated as a discovery cohort.

The cohort was made up of 666 healthy bone marrow donors. At the time of sampling, all cohort members were nominally healthy, though unrecorded immune exposures were likely present. The donor was CMV seropositive and belonged to the group of 250 to 350 seropositive cohort members. Each donor provided a peripheral blood sample, and peripheral blood mononuclear cells were used for TCR beta sequencing. Genomic DNA extraction from the blood cell samples was performed with the Qiagen DNeasy Blood Extraction Kit. Findings and caveats that apply to the study as a whole: Only TCR beta chains were sequenced in this cohort, and the absence of alpha or paired-chain data limited detectable features. The classifier was reported to diagnose cytomegalovirus status with high specificity and sensitivity in both the original cohort and the validation cohort. In a later analysis, several top co-occurrence clusters were reported to appear linked to parvovirus B19, influenza, CMV and Epstein-Barr virus. In a later analysis, TCR association rates were found to vary across HLA loci, with the most associated TCRs seen for DRB1 alleles and the fewest for HLA-C alleles. In a later analysis, HLA-associated TCR beta chains showed more clonal expansion and lower generation probabilities than non-associated chains that were equally common. Three of the identified cytomegalovirus-associated TCR beta chains were confirmed in vitro to be specific for cytomegalovirus antigens. According to a later genetic analysis, donors in an Asian-associated ancestry cluster had fewer N-insertions in productive TCRs than the approximately 670-donor mean. The only immune exposure information available for the cohort was CMV serostatus. V-gene and J-gene trimming of TCR beta chains was associated with a missense DCLRE1C variant in a later genetic analysis, and the association was replicated in an independent cohort. Because counts were too low, 15 or so rarely observed V segments, including chromosome 9 orphons, were excluded from the earlier analysis of 587 of the donors. In a later analysis, most CMV-associated TCR beta chains were found to appear HLA-restricted, with HLA associations seemingly driven largely by CMV exposure. Linkage disequilibrium might explain the correlated functional status among segregating V segments, but an unknown experimental factor could not be ruled out. Presence/absence analyses assumed roughly uniform sequencing depth across donors, an assumption that may not hold. Strong co-occurrence of HLA alleles, especially DR and DQ, made assigning TCR associations to individual alleles difficult. Because HLA typing was unavailable for some donors at each locus, only the typed subset was used in association tests. The authors suggested that the approach could potentially be extended to other disease states and immunological phenotypes. Specific HLA alleles were associated with roughly 17,000 TCR beta sequences at a false discovery rate of 0.05 in a later analysis. An earlier analysis of approximately 600 of the donors showed that most TCR beta V segments appeared in productive rearrangements either about 90% or about 30% of the time, which broadly matched IMGT annotations. A further reported finding was that TCR beta sequences accurately predicted the HLA-A and HLA-B alleles for most subjects in the first cohort. Most TCR sequences were seen in very few donors, while some public TCRs were found in many individuals. The sequencing pipeline was judged likely to have produced a cluster of highly shared sequence variants as a technical artifact. In the study, roughly 160 TCR beta chains were listed as associated with cytomegalovirus.

The sequence came from a middle-aged woman in good health and CMV-seropositive. The specimen sequenced was PBMCs.

At the DNA level, the sequence is TGTGCCAGCAGGAAAACATTACTAGCGTCACAAGAGACCCAGTACTTC. Its translation is CASRKTLLASQETQYF. The V gene is TRBV2 and the J gene is TRBJ2-5; 7 nucleotides in the junction match TRBD2. CDR3 length: 16 amino acids, cysteine to phenylalanine. Only CDR3 DNA remains: 48 bases, in frame from the first base. The V end gives up 6 bases and the J end 2 bases, leaving 12 bases in the junction not matched to a gene. Taken from the germline V gene, the CDR1 and CDR2 loops are SNHLY and FYNNEI.